The sequence of this T cell receptor beta chain was determined in a study of T cell repertoires in cytomegalovirus infection (dated by TCRdb to between 2018 and 2021). Study-level background: Donor HLA type was relevant to the analysis, because carriage of CMV infection together with the matching HLA type was indicated by public TCR beta signatures.

Paper-wide results and their limitations: In both this cohort and an independent roughly 350-donor cohort, the cumulative frequency of public TCR beta family members distinguished carriers of CMV infection plus the relevant HLA type. The ex vivo response was dominated by HLA-C-restricted CMV-specific TCR beta clonotypes, which also provided the single most frequent clonotype in two of eight donors.

As encoded in the germline V gene (reference sequence), CDR1 is DFQATT while CDR2 is SNEGSKA. The CDR3 has 18 amino acids, counting the end cysteine and phenylalanine. Left in the record is the CDR3 DNA by itself, 54 bases read in frame from the first base. At the junction V is shortened by 0 bases and J by 2 bases; bases outside the gene matches: 12. Ten or more counts support this clonotype. The antigen it recognizes is unknown. No base qualities exist here, and no much larger clone lies one base off it. Sequencing was carried out with an Illumina HiSeq 1500. TCRdb applied fastp at Q25 and MiXCR to the public reads, then kept only in-frame beta chains. Rows matching on CDR3 protein sequence are summarized as one entry with the most common DNA and genes. Counted in this sample were around 450,000 distinct CDR3 sequences; 11% of them appeared once. Together, the top ten hold 10% of the sample.

The specimen was PBMCs. Recombination linked TRBV20-1 to TRBJ2-2, and TRBD2 aligns with 7 junction nucleotides. This TCR came from a human donor in good health (CMV status not recorded). Some clones in this sample may be carry-over from other donors' samples. The encoded CDR3 is CSARDRRGDLVNTGELFF. The DNA reads as follows: TGCAGTGCTAGAGATCGACGGGGGGATCTGGTAAACACCGGGGAGCTGTTTTTT.